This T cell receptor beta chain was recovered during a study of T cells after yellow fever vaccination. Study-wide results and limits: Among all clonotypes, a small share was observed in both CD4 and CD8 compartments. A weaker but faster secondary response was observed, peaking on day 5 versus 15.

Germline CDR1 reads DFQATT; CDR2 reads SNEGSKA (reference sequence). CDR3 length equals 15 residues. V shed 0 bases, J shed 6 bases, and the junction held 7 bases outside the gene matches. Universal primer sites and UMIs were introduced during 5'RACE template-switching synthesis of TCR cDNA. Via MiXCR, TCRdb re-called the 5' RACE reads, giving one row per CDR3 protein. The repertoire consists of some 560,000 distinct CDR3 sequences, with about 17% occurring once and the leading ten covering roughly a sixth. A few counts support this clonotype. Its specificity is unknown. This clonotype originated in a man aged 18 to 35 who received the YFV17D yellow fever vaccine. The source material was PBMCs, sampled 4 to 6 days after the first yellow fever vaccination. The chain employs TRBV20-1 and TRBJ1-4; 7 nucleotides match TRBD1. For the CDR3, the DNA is TGCAGTGCTAGAGATAAAAGGACAGGAGATGAAAAACTGTTTTTT. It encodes CSARDKRTGDEKLFF.